This T cell receptor beta chain originates from a study of cytomegalovirus exposure and HLA in healthy donors. The germline V gene encodes CDR1 LNHDA and CDR2 SQIVND (reference sequence). The V end lost 5 bases, the J end lost 7 bases, and 18 bases lay between the germline ends. There are 15 residues in the CDR3. As to this clone: Its specificity is not known.

Generated by immunoSEQ multiplex PCR, the TCRdb table keeps only in-frame clones and is missing some. Altogether 300,000 to 400,000 clones are present, roughly 87% being singletons, with the ten largest covering roughly 0.96%. Findings and caveats of the study: Within the 95 to 150 validation repertoires, first-cohort TCR clusters tended to co-occur, according to a later analysis. Cytomegalovirus-associated status was assigned to 164 TCR beta chains. Rare TCR sequences predominated, though certain public TCRs were found in many donors. The CMV antigen specificity of three CMV-associated chains was confirmed through in vitro analysis.

This sequence was found in a man younger than 40 in good health and CMV-seronegative. The specimen was PBMCs. The chain combines TRBV19 with TRBJ2-1; TRBD1 might be the D (7 bases). This chain's CDR3 is CASSPRQGRGNEQFF. The CDR3 DNA reads TGTGCCAGTAGTCCTAGACAGGGTCGGGGGAATGAGCAGTTCTTC.